This is a list of T cell receptor beta chains from one sample in a study of T cells in localized non-small cell lung cancer. Sequenced by immunoSEQ multiplex PCR; TCRdb stores in-frame clones only, minus some. The repertoire consists of about 810 clones, with 20% to 25% occurring once and the leading ten covering 9.5% to 15%. This specimen was lung tumor tissue, taken before any cancer treatment. The source of these receptors is a man aged 40-75 years with stage I squamous cell lung carcinoma. The conserved cysteine and the conserved F or W are not part of the CDR3 here. The order of the fields is CDR3 protein, V gene, CDR3 length, J gene, clone size. A clone size is listed for some rows: how often the clone was seen (once, few, many), or a class if it is expanded.

ASVSGEAGGETNYGYT	TRBV10-3	16	TRBJ1-2	.
ASSYEDRGSNQPQH	TRBV6-8	14	TRBJ1-5	few
ASSPGAGNTIY	TRBV14	11	TRBJ1-3	large
ARKTPNEKLF	TRBV9	10	TRBJ1-4	.
ASSERTEAF	TRBV10-1	9	TRBJ1-1	once
ASSLGQGAITEAF	TRBV11-3	13	TRBJ1-1	.
ASRVSSGNTIY	TRBV6-8	11	TRBJ1-3	large
ASIQQGAPGGYT	TRBV11-3	12	TRBJ1-2	.
ASSLGAGNYGYT	TRBV11-3	12	TRBJ1-2	few
ASRLGGTSQETQY	TRBV28	13	TRBJ2-5	.
ASSLLEFNNQPQH	TRBV28	13	TRBJ1-5	.
SVETGEDYGYT	TRBV29-1	11	TRBJ1-2	few
ASSRRDWGPYEQY	TRBV14	13	TRBJ2-7	.
ASSGQGEDTEAF	TRBV18	12	TRBJ1-1	few
ASSESVGVTYEQY	TRBV10-2	13	TRBJ2-7	.
ASSVEAGFPNTEAF	TRBV9	14	TRBJ1-1	few
ASQTGGEVGELF	TRBV19	12	TRBJ2-2	.
ASRADRGSSYNSPLH	TRBV9	15	TRBJ1-6	few
ASSYGGAPYEQY	TRBV6-8	12	TRBJ2-7	.
ASSPTRQVSGNTIY	TRBV18	14	TRBJ1-3	large
ASSSRDRNGGELF	TRBV6-8	13	TRBJ2-2	.
AISPGTGGWEKLF	TRBV6-8	13	TRBJ1-4	few
ASSGRTGENTEAF	TRBV9	13	TRBJ1-1	.
ASSLEGGGQAQY	TRBV11-3	12	TRBJ2-3	.
ASRTGLGNEQF	TRBV6-8	11	TRBJ2-1	.
ASSLDSGGETQY	TRBV11-3	12	TRBJ2-5	.
ASSLVGEWGTEAF	TRBV11-3	13	TRBJ1-1	few
AARRDPTYGYT	TRBV6-8	11	TRBJ1-2	few
ASSFGTSGDEQF	TRBV11-3	12	TRBJ2-1	few
ASSYGQGDGYEQY	TRBV6-8	13	TRBJ2-7	few
ASSGGTNKYGYT	TRBV28	12	TRBJ1-2	.
AWSKRTGQHTYGYT	TRBV30	14	TRBJ1-2	few
ASSEYGQGYGYT	TRBV25-1	12	TRBJ1-2	.
ASRHQDVATNEKLF	TRBV9	14	TRBJ1-4	.
ASSYSIGTLEQY	TRBV6-8	12	TRBJ2-7	medium-sized
AWSGDRGREQY	TRBV30	11	TRBJ2-7	.
ASSWSWRGNTEAF	TRBV11-3	13	TRBJ1-1	few
ASSMRGGYT	TRBV19	9	TRBJ1-2	.
ASSQDRSRGLPQETQY	TRBV1	16	TRBJ2-5	few
ASSSQDYQETQY	TRBV11-3	12	TRBJ2-5	large
ASSGTGYEQY	TRBV6-8	10	TRBJ2-7	.
AIRGIQTGDYSYEQY	TRBV6-8	15	TRBJ2-7	.
ASSRGIAEAF	TRBV1	10	TRBJ1-1	few
ASSLGGLGITDTQY	TRBV11-3	14	TRBJ2-3	large
ASSTGQGREKLF	TRBV28	12	TRBJ1-4	few
ASSDRGVPSGANVLT	TRBV19	15	TRBJ2-6	.
SVAGAYNEQF	TRBV29-1	10	TRBJ2-1	.
ASSRGGNTGELF	TRBV5-1	12	TRBJ2-2	.
ASSSKTGTGSYEQY	TRBV11-3	14	TRBJ2-7	.
ASKPGTGGPEPLH	TRBV6-8	13	TRBJ1-6	few
ASSFPQGGVDDEQF	TRBV11-3	14	TRBJ2-1	few
ASSSNRGRYEQY	TRBV11-3	12	TRBJ2-7	.
ASRAHQGANGYT	TRBV19	12	TRBJ1-2	.
AIGRRSFNSPLH	TRBV6-8	12	TRBJ1-6	.
ASRLQGRNQPQH	TRBV6-8	12	TRBJ1-5	.